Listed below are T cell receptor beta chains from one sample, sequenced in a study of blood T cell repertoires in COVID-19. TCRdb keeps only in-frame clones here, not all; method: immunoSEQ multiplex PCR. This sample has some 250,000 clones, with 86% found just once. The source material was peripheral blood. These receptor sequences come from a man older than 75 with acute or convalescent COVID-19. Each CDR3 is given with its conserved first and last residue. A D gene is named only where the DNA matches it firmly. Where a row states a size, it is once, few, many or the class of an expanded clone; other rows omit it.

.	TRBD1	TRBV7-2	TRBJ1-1	TGTGCCAGCAGCCCACGGACAGGGGAACTGGAAGCTTTCTTT	CASSPRTGELEAFF
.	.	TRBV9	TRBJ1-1	TGTGCCAGCAGCGTAACCGGTCGGTCTAACACTGAAGCTTTCTTT	CASSVTGRSNTEAFF
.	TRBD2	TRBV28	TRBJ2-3	TGTGCCAGCAGTTTAGCAGCGGGAGGGGCAGATACGCAGTATTTT	CASSLAAGGADTQYF
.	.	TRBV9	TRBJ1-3	TGTGCCAGCAGCGTAGTAGACACCCTGAGCTCTGGAAACACCATATATTTT	CASSVVDTLSSGNTIYF
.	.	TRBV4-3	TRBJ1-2	TGCGCCAGCAGCTTGGCCGACAGCTATGGCTACACCTTC	CASSLADSYGYTF
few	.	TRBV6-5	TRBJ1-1	TGTGCCAGCAGTTACTCGATAGTCGGAGTGGCTTTCTTT	CASSYSIVGVAFF
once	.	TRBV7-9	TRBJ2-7	TGTGCCAGCAGCTTCGGTGACAGGGCTTGGGAGGTTGACCTTTACTTC	CASSFGDRAWEVDLYF
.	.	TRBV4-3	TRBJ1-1	TGCGCCAGCAGCCAAGATGACGGGGGGAACACTGAAGCTTTCTTT	CASSQDDGGNTEAFF
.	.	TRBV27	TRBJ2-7	TGTGCCAGCAGTTTAGACGCGGGAATATATCCCTACGAGCAGTACTTC	CASSLDAGIYPYEQYF
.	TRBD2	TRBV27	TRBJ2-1	TGTGCCAGCAGTTCAACCCAAGCGGGAGTAGTTAGTGAGCAGTTCTTC	CASSSTQAGVVSEQFF
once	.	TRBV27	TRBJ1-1	TGTGCCAGCAGTTTACAGGGAATGAACACTGAAGCTTTCTTT	CASSLQGMNTEAFF